In its sample, the clone carrying this TCR beta chain was seen many times. The data derive from a study of blood T cells in healthy people across ages. Using a J-beta primer mix together with a sample-barcoded 5' primer, a second PCR was run for roughly 6 to 12 cycles. TCRdb ran MiXCR on the 5' RACE reads and lists one entry per CDR3 protein. The table records hundreds of thousands of distinct CDR3 sequences, around 52% of them present only once. CDR3 length: 13 amino acids. The germline CDR1 and CDR2 sequences are ENHRY and SYGVKD. V lost 3 bases, J lost 3 bases, and 9 bases lay in between. Source material: blood. The genes are TRBV10-3 and TRBJ2-7, with a tentative D call TRBD1 (5 bases). The clonotype was recovered from an elderly woman in good health. CDR3 coding DNA: TGTGCCATCAGTGATACAGGCTTCTACGAGCAGTACTTC. It codes for CAISDTGFYEQYF.